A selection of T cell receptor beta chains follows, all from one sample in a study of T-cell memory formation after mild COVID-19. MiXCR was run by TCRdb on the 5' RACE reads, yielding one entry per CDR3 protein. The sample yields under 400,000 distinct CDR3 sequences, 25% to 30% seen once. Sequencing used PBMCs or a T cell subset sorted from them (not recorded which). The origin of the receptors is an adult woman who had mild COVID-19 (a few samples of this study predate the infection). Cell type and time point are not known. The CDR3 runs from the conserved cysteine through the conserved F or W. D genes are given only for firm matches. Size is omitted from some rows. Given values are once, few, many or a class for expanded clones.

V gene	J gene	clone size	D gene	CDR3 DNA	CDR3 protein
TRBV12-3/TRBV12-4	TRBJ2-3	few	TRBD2	TGTGCCAGCAGTTTCCTAGCGGGAGGGGTCACAGATACGCAGTATTTT	CASSFLAGGVTDTQYF
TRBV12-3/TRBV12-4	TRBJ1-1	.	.	TGTGCCAGCAGTATACAGGGTTTCTCTGAAGCTTTCTTT	CASSIQGFSEAFF
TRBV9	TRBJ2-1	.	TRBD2	TGTGCCAGCAGCCCCGGGCTAGCGGGGTCCTACAATGAGCAGTTCTTC	CASSPGLAGSYNEQFF
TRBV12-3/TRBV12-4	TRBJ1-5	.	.	TGTGCCAGCAGCAAGTTGGGGGGTTTCGGTCAGCCCCAGCATTTT	CASSKLGGFGQPQHF
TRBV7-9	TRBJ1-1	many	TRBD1	TGTGCCAGCAGCCCAAAGGGACAGGTGGGAACTGAAGCTTTCTTT	CASSPKGQVGTEAFF
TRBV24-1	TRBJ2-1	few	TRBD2	TGTGCCACCAGTGATTCCACCGGCGGGGGCAATGAGCAGTTCTTC	CATSDSTGGGNEQFF
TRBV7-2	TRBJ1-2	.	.	TGTGCCAGCAGCTTAGATCAATCAGGAGTTAACTATGGCTACACCTTC	CASSLDQSGVNYGYTF
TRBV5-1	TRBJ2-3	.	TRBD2	TGCGCCAGCAGCCCGGGACTAGGCCCAGATACGCAGTATTTT	CASSPGLGPDTQYF
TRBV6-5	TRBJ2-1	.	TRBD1	TGTGCCAGCAGCACACGAGCCGGGACAGGAGTCCCGGGCAATGAGCAGTTCTTC	CASSTRAGTGVPGNEQFF
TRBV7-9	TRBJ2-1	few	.	TGTGCCAGCAGCACCCGGACAGACCACGGCTTTTGGAATGAGCAGTTCTTC	CASSTRTDHGFWNEQFF
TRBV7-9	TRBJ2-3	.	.	TGTGCCAGCAGCTTATTCTGGGGCGCAGATACGCAGTATTTT	CASSLFWGADTQYF
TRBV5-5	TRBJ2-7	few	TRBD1	TGTGCCAGCAGCCCACAGGGGTTGAACGAGCAGTACTTC	CASSPQGLNEQYF
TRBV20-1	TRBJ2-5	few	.	TGCAGTGCCCTACAGGGAGGGTACCAAGAGACCCAGTACTTC	CSALQGGYQETQYF
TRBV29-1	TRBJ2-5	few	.	TGCAGCGTTGTCCGTACAGTCCAAGAGACCCAGTACTTC	CSVVRTVQETQYF
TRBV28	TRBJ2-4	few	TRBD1	TGTGCCAGCAGTCTGCGCCGGGACAGGGTAGCCAAAAACATTCAGTACTTC	CASSLRRDRVAKNIQYF
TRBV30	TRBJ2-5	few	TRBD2	TGTGCCTGGAGTGTACGGCGGCTAGCGGGGGCCAGGGAGACCCAGTACTTC	CAWSVRRLAGARETQYF
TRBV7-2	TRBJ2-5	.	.	TGTGCCAGCAGCCCCCACGGGCGGGCTATTCCTGAGACCCAGTACTTC	CASSPHGRAIPETQYF
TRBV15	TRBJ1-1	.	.	TGTGCCACCAGCAGATCGAACAGGGTTCGATTAAGCACTGAAGCTTTCTTT	CATSRSNRVRLSTEAFF
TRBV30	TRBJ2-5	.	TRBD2	TGTGCCTGGAGTGCCGCGAGACTAGCGGGAGAAGAGACCCAGTACTTC	CAWSAARLAGEETQYF
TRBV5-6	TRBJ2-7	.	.	TGTGCCAGCAGTTCGGGGGACATTCCCTACGAGCAGTACTTC	CASSSGDIPYEQYF
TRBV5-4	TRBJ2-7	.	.	TGTGCCAGCAGCTTGGAGGTGGATGGGACTCCTCAGCACTACGAGCAGTACTTC	CASSLEVDGTPQHYEQYF
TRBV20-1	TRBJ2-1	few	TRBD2	TGCAGTGCTAGAACGTTAGCGGGAGGGCCCTATGAGCAGTTCTTC	CSARTLAGGPYEQFF
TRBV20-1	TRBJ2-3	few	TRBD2	TGCAGTGCCCAGCGACTAGCGGGAGATAGCGATACGCAGTATTTT	CSAQRLAGDSDTQYF
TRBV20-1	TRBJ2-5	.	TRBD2	TGCAGTGCTGAGAGGACTAGCGGGGGGAGGCAAGAGACCCAGTACTTC	CSAERTSGGRQETQYF